This T cell receptor beta chain was identified in a study of T cells in Graves' hyperthyroidism and ophthalmopathy. Study overall: Specimen type is peripheral blood, collected at initial diagnosis prior to any treatment.

At least ten counts were recorded for this clonotype. What it recognizes is unknown. TCR beta CDR3 sequences were amplified from RNA transcripts. The TCR CDR3 first-round RT-PCR relied on the HTBI primer set. TCRdb recomputed calls from the multiplex PCR reads with MiXCR, one row per CDR3 protein. This sample has hundreds of thousands of distinct CDR3 sequences; about 16% occur once, and the top ten carry 3% to 4%. Ophthalmopathy cases met thresholds of Clinical Activity Score at least 3, NOSPECS grade at least 4 and duration under 3 months. Study-level results: A model built on 13 V-J features separated ophthalmopathy from stable hyperthyroidism.

Trimming took 3 bases from V and 4 from J; bases not matched to a gene: 6. The CDR3 totals 14 residues. V gene TRBV12-3 or TRBV12-4 combines with J gene TRBJ2-7; 7 bases line up with TRBD1. The sequencing sample was made of blood. The TCR originated in a woman in her thirties or forties with Graves' ophthalmopathy. The CDR3 is CASSFGQARYEQYF. The DNA for the CDR3 is TGTGCCAGCAGTTTCGGACAGGCGCGATACGAGCAGTACTTC.